A single sample gave rise to the 17 T cell receptor beta chains below, sequenced in a study of technical replicates of blood from a handful of donors. Sequencing used immunoSEQ multiplex PCR; TCRdb keeps in-frame clones, though not all of them. The data contain 70,000 to 80,000 clones, 91% of them seen just once; the ten biggest clones take up less than 0.4%. What was sequenced was T cells isolated from PBMCs. These receptors were collected from a human donor in good health. Some clones in this sample may be carry-over from other donors' samples.

The V gene is TRBV5-1, the J gene TRBJ2-7; TRBD1 might be the D (5 bases). The ends were cut back, 2 bases at V and 5 bases at J, with 14 bases in the middle. CDR3 size: 14 residues. Germline-derived CDR1 and CDR2 are SGHRS and YFSETQ. Written as DNA, the CDR3 is TGCGCCAGCAGCTTCGGGCAGGGTTGGGACGAGCAGTACTTC. It codes for CASSFGQGWDEQYF.

V is TRBV7-9 and J is TRBJ2-5; 8 nucleotides match TRBD1. Germline V gene lookup returns CDR1 SEHNR and CDR2 FQNEAQ (reference sequence). V lost 4 bases to trimming and J lost 5 bases; unmatched junction nucleotides: 0. This CDR3 contains 12 residues. CDR3 sequence (DNA): TGTGCCAGCAGCTGGGACAGGGAGACCCAGTACTTC. This gives the protein CASSWDRETQYF. The complete variable domain, with remaining parts taken from reference TRBV7-9 and TRBJ2-5, reads DTGVSQNPRHKITKRGQNVTFRCDPISEHNRLYWYRQTLGQGPEFLTYFQNEAQLEKSRLLSDRFSAERPKGSFSTLEIQRTEQGDSAMYLCASSWDRETQYFGPGTRLLVL.

The chain combines TRBV6-5 with TRBJ2-2; tentative D call: TRBD2 (6 bases). There are 14 residues in the CDR3. V lost 2 bases and J 7 bases, leaving 11 bases between the germline ends. Germline CDR1 reads MNHEY; CDR2 reads SVGAGI. For the CDR3, the DNA is TGTGCCAGCAGTTACACCGGGGGAGGCGGGGAGCTGTTTTTT. Amino acids: CASSYTGGGGELFF.

This chain uses TRBV5-1 with TRBJ2-3; D remains unclear. The CDR3 length is 16 residues. The V gene's germline CDR1 is SGHRS and CDR2 YFSETQ. V gave up 0 bases and J gave up 3 bases, with 14 bases separating them. For the CDR3, the DNA is TGCGCCAGCAGCTTGGAGCCTCCAAGAATGACAGATACGCAGTATTTT. It encodes CASSLEPPRMTDTQYF.

The rearrangement joins TRBV5-4 to TRBJ2-7, with a weak D call TRBD2 (6 bases). This CDR3 has 14 residues. Between the trimmed V and J ends, which lost 3 bases and 2 bases, there was a span of 12 bases. CDR1 and CDR2 (germline): SGHNT, YYREEE (reference sequence). The CDR3 region has the DNA TGTGCCAGCAGCTCCCGGGACTCTCCCTACGAGCAGTACTTC. It specifies CASSSRDSPYEQYF.

The chain uses TRBV7-2 and TRBJ2-2, with D unclear. The CDR3 is made up of 13 amino acids. CDR1 and CDR2 (germline): SGHTA, FQGNSA. Trimming removed 4 bases from V and 4 bases from J, with 7 bases in between. CDR3 region: CASSYIFTGELFF. The CDR3 coding sequence is TGTGCCAGCAGCTACATTTTCACCGGGGAGCTGTTTTTT.

The CDR3 bases are TGTGCCAGCAGGACGGGAGGGGGCGCCGTGGAGACCCAGTACTTC. Protein sequence: CASRTGGGAVETQYF. This sequence joins TRBV27 and TRBJ2-5; possible D gene TRBD2, 8 bases. The CDR3 runs 15 residues. The ends were cut back, 6 bases at V and 5 bases at J, with 19 bases in the middle. Germline lookup yields CDR1 MNHEY and CDR2 SMNVEV (reference sequence).

This clone was recorded once. The V call is TRBV5-1, the J call TRBJ1-5; no clear D. Trimming shortened V by 4 bases and J by 2 bases, and 10 bases separated the two germline ends. The CDR3 consists of 14 residues. Germline CDR1 reads SGHRS; CDR2 reads YFSETQ. In nucleotides, the CDR3 is TGCGCCAGCAGCCCCGACGGGGGCAATCAGCCCCAGCATTTT. Translated: CASSPDGGNQPQHF. The entire variable domain, with the rest obtained from reference TRBV5-1 and TRBJ1-5, is as follows: KAGVTQTPRYLIKTRGQQVTLSCSPISGHRSVSWYQQTPGQGLQFLFEYFSETQRNKGNFPGRFSGRQFSNSRSEMNVSTLELGDSALYLCASSPDGGNQPQHFGDGTRLSIL.

The chain couples TRBV6-5 to TRBJ1-1; TRBD1 matches 7 bases. With 4 bases clipped from V and 5 bases from J, the junction kept 4 bases outside the gene matches. Germline CDR1 MNHEY, CDR2 SVGAGI. The CDR3 is made up of 13 amino acids. DNA for the CDR3: TGTGCCAGCAGTTTCGGACAGGTTACTGAAGCTTTCTTT. It translates to CASSFGQVTEAFF.

J is TRBJ2-7 and V is TRBV7-9; 10 bases map to TRBD2. V lost 4 bases to trimming and J lost 0 bases; unmatched junction nucleotides: 6. This CDR3 comprises 16 residues. Germline V lookup: CDR1 SEHNR, CDR2 FQNEAQ (reference sequence). The CDR3 region is CASSYDSGRFSYEQYF. In DNA form, the CDR3 reads TGTGCCAGCAGCTACGATAGCGGGAGGTTCTCCTACGAGCAGTACTTC.

The chain recombines TRBV6-5 with TRBJ2-4; D gene unclear. Trimming took 5 bases from V and 0 from J, leaving 8 bases between them. The germline CDR1 and CDR2 sequences are MNHEY and SVGAGI. This CDR3 comprises 14 residues. This CDR3 is CASSLSLAKNIQYF. The CDR3 DNA sequence: TGTGCCAGCAGTCTCTCACTAGCCAAAAACATTCAGTACTTC.

This chain links TRBV30 with TRBJ2-7, with D possibly being TRBD1 (6 bases). CDR3 length equals 15 residues. Germline CDR1 reads GTSNPN; CDR2 reads SVGIG (reference sequence). V was trimmed by 2 bases and J by 3 bases, leaving 17 bases between them. CDR3 sequence: CAWSPTSTGNYEQYF. CDR3 DNA: TGTGCCTGGAGTCCAACGTCGACAGGAAACTACGAGCAGTACTTC. Full variable domain (outside the CDR3, taken from reference TRBV30 and TRBJ2-7): SQTIHQWPATLVQPVGSPLSLECTVEGTSNPNLYWYRQAAGRGLQLLFYSVGIGQISSEVPQNLSASRPQDRQFILSSKKLLLSDSGFYLCAWSPTSTGNYEQYFGPGTRLTVT.

CDR3 loop: CASSLDGTGGKGANVLTF. DNA of the CDR3: TGCGCCAGCAGCTTGGATGGGACAGGGGGCAAAGGGGCCAACGTCCTGACTTTC. This rearrangement joins TRBV5-1 to TRBJ2-6; TRBD1 aligns across 12 bases. CDR1 and CDR2 from the germline V gene are SGHRS and YFSETQ. This CDR3 is built from 18 residues. V lost 0 bases to trimming and J lost 4 bases; unmatched junction nucleotides: 5.

This chain joins TRBV23-1 and TRBJ1-2, with D possibly TRBD1 on 6 matching bases. TRBV23-1 is an ORF, with its function uncertain. The germline V and J ends were trimmed by 6 bases and 2 bases, with 10 bases remaining between them. There are 13 residues in the CDR3. CDR3 in amino acids: CASSPGQNYGYTF. CDR3 in DNA: TGCGCCAGCAGCCCAGGACAGAACTATGGCTACACCTTC.

This chain uses TRBV15 with TRBJ2-3; tentatively, D is TRBD2 (8 bases). The germline CDR1 and CDR2 sequences are LNHNV and YYDKDF (reference sequence). There are 16 residues in the CDR3. V was clipped by 6 bases and J by 1 base, with 17 bases between them. The CDR3, as DNA: TGTGCCACCAGTCAGGGGGGGCGGGGGGGCACAGATACGCAGTATTTT. Protein sequence: CATSQGGRGGTDTQYF.

The V call is TRBV2, the J call TRBJ2-2, with 9 bases lining up with TRBD1. CDR3 length: 13 residues. J gave up 7 bases and V 8 bases, and 5 bases lay outside the gene matches. Germline lookup yields CDR1 SNHLY and CDR2 FYNNEI. CDR3 DNA: TGTGCCAGCCGGACAGGGGAGGTCGGGGAGCTGTTTTTT. Encoded protein: CASRTGEVGELFF. The full variable domain, its missing parts supplied by reference TRBV2 and TRBJ2-2, is EPEVTQTPSHQVTQMGQEVILRCVPISNHLYFYWYRQILGQKVEFLVSFYNNEISEKSEIFDDQFSVERPDGSNFTLKIRSTKLEDSAMYFCASRTGEVGELFFGEGSRLTVL.

The chain recombines TRBV27 with TRBJ1-1; D remains unclear. Germline assignment: CDR1 MNHEY and CDR2 SMNVEV (reference sequence). Trimming cost V 5 bases and J 1 base, with 11 bases left between them. CDR3 length: 14 amino acids. The CDR3 protein is CASSREAPNTEAFF. Written as DNA, the CDR3 is TGTGCCAGCAGTCGAGAGGCCCCGAACACTGAAGCTTTCTTT.